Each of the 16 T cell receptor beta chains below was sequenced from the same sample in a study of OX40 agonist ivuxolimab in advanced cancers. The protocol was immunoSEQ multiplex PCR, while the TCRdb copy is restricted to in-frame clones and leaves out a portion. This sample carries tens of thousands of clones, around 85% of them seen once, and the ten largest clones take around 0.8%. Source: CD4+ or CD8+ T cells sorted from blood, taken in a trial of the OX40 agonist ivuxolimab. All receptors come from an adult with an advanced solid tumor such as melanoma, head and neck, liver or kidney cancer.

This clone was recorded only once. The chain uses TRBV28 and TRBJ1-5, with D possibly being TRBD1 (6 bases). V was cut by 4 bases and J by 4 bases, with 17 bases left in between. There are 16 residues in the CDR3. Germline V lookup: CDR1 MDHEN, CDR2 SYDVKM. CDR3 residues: CASSSKRRQVNQPQHF. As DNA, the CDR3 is TGTGCCAGCAGTTCTAAAAGGAGACAGGTTAATCAGCCCCAGCATTTT.

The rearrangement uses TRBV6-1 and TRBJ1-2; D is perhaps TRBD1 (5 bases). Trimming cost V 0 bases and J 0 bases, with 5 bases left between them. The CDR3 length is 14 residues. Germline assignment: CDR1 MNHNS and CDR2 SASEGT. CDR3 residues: CASSEATANYGYTF. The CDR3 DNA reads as TGTGCCAGCAGTGAAGCGACAGCTAACTATGGCTACACCTTC.

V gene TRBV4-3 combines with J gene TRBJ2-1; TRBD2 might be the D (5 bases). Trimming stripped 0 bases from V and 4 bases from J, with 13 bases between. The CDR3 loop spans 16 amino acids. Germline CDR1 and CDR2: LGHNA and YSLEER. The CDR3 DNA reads TGCGCCAGCAGCCAAGATGAGAGGGCAGGATACAATGAGCAGTTCTTC. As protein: CASSQDERAGYNEQFF.

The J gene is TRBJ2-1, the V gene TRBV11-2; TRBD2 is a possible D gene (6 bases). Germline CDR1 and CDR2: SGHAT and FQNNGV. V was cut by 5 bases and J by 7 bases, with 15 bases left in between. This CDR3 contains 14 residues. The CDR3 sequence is CASSKASVVNEQFF. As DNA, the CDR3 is TGTGCCAGCAGCAAGGCTAGCGTTGTAAATGAGCAGTTCTTC.

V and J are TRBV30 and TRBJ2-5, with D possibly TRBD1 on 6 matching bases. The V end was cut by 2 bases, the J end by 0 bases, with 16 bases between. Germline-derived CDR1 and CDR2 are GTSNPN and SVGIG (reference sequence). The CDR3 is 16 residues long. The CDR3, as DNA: TGTGCCTGGAGTCCAGGACAGCCAAAATACCAAGAGACCCAGTACTTC. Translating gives CAWSPGQPKYQETQYF.

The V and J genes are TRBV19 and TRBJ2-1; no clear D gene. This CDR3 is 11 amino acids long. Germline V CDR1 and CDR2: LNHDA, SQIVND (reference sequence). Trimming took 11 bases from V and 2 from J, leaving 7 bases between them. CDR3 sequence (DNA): TGTGCCTGCGCGACCTACAATGAGCAGTTCTTC. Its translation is CACATYNEQFF. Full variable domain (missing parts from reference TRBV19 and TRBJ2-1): DGGITQSPKYLFRKEGQNVTLSCEQNLNHDAMYWYRQDPGQGLRLIYYSQIVNDFQKGDIAEGYSVSREKKESFPLTVTSAQKNPTAFYLCACATYNEQFFGPGTRLTVL.

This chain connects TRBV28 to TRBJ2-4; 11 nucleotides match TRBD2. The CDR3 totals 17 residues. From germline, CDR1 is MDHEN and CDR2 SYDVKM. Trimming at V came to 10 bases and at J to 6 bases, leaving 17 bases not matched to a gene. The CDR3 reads CATQLAGVASRRNIQYF. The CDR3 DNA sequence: TGTGCCACCCAACTAGCGGGAGTCGCTAGTCGTAGAAACATTCAGTACTTC.

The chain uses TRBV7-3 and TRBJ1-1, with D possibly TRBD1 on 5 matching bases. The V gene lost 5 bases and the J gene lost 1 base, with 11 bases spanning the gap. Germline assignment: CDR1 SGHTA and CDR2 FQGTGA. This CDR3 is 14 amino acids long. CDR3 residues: CASSPGSGNTEAFF. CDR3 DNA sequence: TGTGCCAGCAGCCCAGGGAGCGGGAACACTGAAGCTTTCTTT.

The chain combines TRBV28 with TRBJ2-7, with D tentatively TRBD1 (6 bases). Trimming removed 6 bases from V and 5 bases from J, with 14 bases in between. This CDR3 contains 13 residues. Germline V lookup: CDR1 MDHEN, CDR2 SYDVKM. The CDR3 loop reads CASRVRGRNEQYF. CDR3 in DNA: TGTGCCAGCAGGGTCAGGGGTAGGAACGAGCAGTACTTC.

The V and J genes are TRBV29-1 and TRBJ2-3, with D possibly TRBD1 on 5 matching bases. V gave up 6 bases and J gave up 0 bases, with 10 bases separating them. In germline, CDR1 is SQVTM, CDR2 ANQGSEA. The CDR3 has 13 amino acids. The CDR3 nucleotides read TGCAGCGTGGGTAAGGGGAGCACAGATACGCAGTATTTT. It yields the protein CSVGKGSTDTQYF.

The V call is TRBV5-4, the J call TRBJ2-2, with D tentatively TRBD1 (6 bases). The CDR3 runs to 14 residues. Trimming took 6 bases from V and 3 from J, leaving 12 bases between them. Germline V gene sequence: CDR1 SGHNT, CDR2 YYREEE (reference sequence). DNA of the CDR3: TGTGCCAGCAAACTTCAGGGGTACACCGGGGAGCTGTTTTTT. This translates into CASKLQGYTGELFF.

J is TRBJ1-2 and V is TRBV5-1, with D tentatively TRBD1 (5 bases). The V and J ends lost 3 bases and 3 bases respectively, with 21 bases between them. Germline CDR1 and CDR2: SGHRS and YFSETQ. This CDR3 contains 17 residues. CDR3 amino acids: CASSSLTQAPGDYGYTF. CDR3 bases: TGCGCCAGCAGCTCCCTTACACAGGCGCCGGGGGACTATGGCTACACCTTC.

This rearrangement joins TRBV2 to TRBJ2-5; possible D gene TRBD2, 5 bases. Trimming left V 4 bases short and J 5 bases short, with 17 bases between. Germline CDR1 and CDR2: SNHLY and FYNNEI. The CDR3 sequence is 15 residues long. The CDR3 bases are TGTGCCAGCAGTGGAGGACTTACCAAAGCCGAGACCCAGTACTTC. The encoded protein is CASSGGLTKAETQYF.

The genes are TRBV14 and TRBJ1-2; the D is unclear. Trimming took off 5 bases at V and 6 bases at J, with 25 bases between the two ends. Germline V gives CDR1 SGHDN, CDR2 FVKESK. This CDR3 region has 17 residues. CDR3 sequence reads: CASSRTAAWRFGNGYTF. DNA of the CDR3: TGTGCCAGCAGCAGAACAGCCGCTTGGCGTTTCGGAAATGGCTACACCTTC.

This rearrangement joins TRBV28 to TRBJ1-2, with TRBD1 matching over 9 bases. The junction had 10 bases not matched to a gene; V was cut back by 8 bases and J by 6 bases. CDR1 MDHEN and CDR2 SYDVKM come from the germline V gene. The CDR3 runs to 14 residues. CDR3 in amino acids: CASHRAGQGNGYTF. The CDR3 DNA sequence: TGTGCCAGCCACAGGGCGGGACAGGGAAATGGCTACACCTTC.

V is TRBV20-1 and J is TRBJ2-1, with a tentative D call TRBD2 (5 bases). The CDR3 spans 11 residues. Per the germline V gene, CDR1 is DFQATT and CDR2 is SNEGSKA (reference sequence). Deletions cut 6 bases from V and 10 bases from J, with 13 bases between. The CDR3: CSATLSAEQFF. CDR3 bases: TGCAGTGCCACCCTTAGCGCGGAGCAGTTCTTC.